Listed here are 28 T cell receptor beta chains from one sample, sequenced in a study of graft-versus-host responses after intestinal transplantation. The protocol was immunoSEQ multiplex PCR, while the TCRdb copy is restricted to in-frame clones and leaves out a portion. The profile shows approximately 7,900 clones, roughly 92% of them singletons. This specimen consisted of PBMCs, obtained 11 days after intestinal transplantation. Receptors were obtained from a human patient who received an intestinal transplant, so some T cells may come from the graft donor.

With regard to this clone: The same CDR3 arises from other DNA sequences in this sample as well. The CDR3 nucleotides are TGTGCCAGCAGCGTTGGGACAACCAACACCGGGGAGCTGTTTTTT. Translation: CASSVGTTNTGELFF. This sequence joins TRBV9 and TRBJ2-2, with a tentative D call TRBD1 (6 bases). The V gene lost 2 bases and the J gene lost 2 bases, with 10 bases spanning the gap. The CDR3 runs to 15 residues. Germline V gene data show CDR1 as SGDLS and CDR2 as YYNGEE.

The chain uses TRBV5-4 and TRBJ2-5; 7 bases agree with TRBD2. Trimming removed 3 bases from V and 2 bases from J; junction bases left unmatched: 7. The germline gives CDR1 SGHNT, CDR2 YYREEE (reference sequence). This CDR3 is built from 15 residues. As DNA, the CDR3 is TGTGCCAGCAGCTACCGACTAGCAGTACAAGAGACCCAGTACTTC. This translates into CASSYRLAVQETQYF.

V is TRBV6-1 and J is TRBJ2-1, with 12 bases fitting TRBD2. This CDR3 comprises 15 residues. V shed 2 bases and J 7 bases; nucleotides not matched to a gene: 3. Germline values: CDR1 MNHNS, CDR2 SASEGT. CDR3 sequence: CASSETSGGPNEQFF. The CDR3 coding sequence is TGTGCCAGCAGTGAAACTAGCGGGGGGCCTAATGAGCAGTTCTTC.

J is TRBJ2-2 and V is TRBV6-5, with 7 nucleotides matching TRBD2. There are 15 residues in the CDR3. V lost 0 bases and J lost 4; bases outside the gene matches: 2. CDR1 is MNHEY and CDR2 is SVGAGI in the germline V gene. This CDR3 is CASSYSGGSTGELFF. CDR3 coding DNA: TGTGCCAGCAGTTACTCGGGGGGGTCCACCGGGGAGCTGTTTTTT.

J is TRBJ2-2 and V is TRBV6-1, with 12 bases identical to TRBD1. This CDR3 comprises 15 residues. Per germline, CDR1 MNHNS and CDR2 SASEGT. Unmatched junction bases numbered 2, after V lost 3 bases and J lost 6 bases. CDR3 region: CASSEGQGAAGELFF. DNA for the CDR3: TGTGCCAGCAGTGAGGGACAGGGGGCGGCCGGGGAGCTGTTTTTT.

J is TRBJ2-6 and V is TRBV4-1; D is perhaps TRBD2 (9 bases). Per germline, CDR1 MGHRA and CDR2 YSYEKL. The V end lost 5 bases, the J end lost 0 bases, and 17 bases lay between the germline ends. The CDR3 loop spans 18 amino acids. As DNA, the CDR3 is TGCGCCAGCAGCTTCCCTAGCGGGACAGGCTCTGGGGCCAACGTCCTGACTTTC. Translated: CASSFPSGTGSGANVLTF.

This clone has just a few counts. The V gene is TRBV6-5, the J gene TRBJ2-1; 9 positions agree with TRBD2. Looked up from germline, CDR1 is MNHEY and CDR2 is SVGAGI. The CDR3 is 15 amino acids. The V and J ends lost 2 bases and 5 bases, in that order; junction bases with no gene match: 4. The CDR3 region is CASSYQAGGNNEQFF. The CDR3 coding sequence is TGTGCCAGCAGTTACCAAGCGGGAGGCAACAATGAGCAGTTCTTC.

The chain recombines TRBV28 with TRBJ2-7, with a possible D match to TRBD2 (6 bases). The V gene's germline CDR1 is MDHEN and CDR2 SYDVKM. Trimming took off 6 bases at V and 1 base at J, with 16 bases between the two ends. This CDR3 is built from 15 residues. CDR3 protein: CASRYSGSTSYEQYF. In DNA form, the CDR3 reads TGTGCCAGCAGGTACAGCGGGTCAACATCCTACGAGCAGTACTTC.

The chain is built from TRBV2 and TRBJ2-7; 7 bases match TRBD1. Germline V gene data show CDR1 as SNHLY and CDR2 as FYNNEI. This CDR3 has 15 residues. The ends lost 3 bases at V and 2 bases at J; junction bases unmatched: 7. CDR3 DNA: TGTGCCAGCAGTGATCGTCAGGGGGTTCCCTACGAGCAGTACTTC. Protein: CASSDRQGVPYEQYF. The full variable domain, its missing parts supplied by reference TRBV2 and TRBJ2-7, is EPEVTQTPSHQVTQMGQEVILRCVPISNHLYFYWYRQILGQKVEFLVSFYNNEISEKSEIFDDQFSVERPDGSNFTLKIRSTKLEDSAMYFCASSDRQGVPYEQYFGPGTRLTVT.

The count of this clone is one. This sequence joins TRBV9 and TRBJ2-3; 11 nucleotides agree with TRBD1. From germline, CDR1 is SGDLS and CDR2 YYNGEE. CDR3 length: 15 residues. V dropped 5 bases and J dropped 3; count of bases not matched to a gene: 5. For the CDR3, the DNA is TGTGCCAGCAGGGAGGACAGGGGGCGGACAGATACGCAGTATTTT. This sequence encodes CASREDRGRTDTQYF. The variable domain in full, completed from reference TRBV9 and TRBJ2-3, reads DSGVTQTPKHLITATGQRVTLRCSPRSGDLSVYWYQQSLDQGLQFLIQYYNGEERAKGNILERFSAQQFPDLHSELNLSSLELGDSALYFCASREDRGRTDTQYFGPGTRLTVL.

For the CDR3, the DNA is TGTGCCAGCAGGGAGGGACAGGGCGGTGGCTACACCTTC. It specifies CASREGQGGGYTF. The chain employs TRBV27 and TRBJ1-2; 9 nucleotides line up with TRBD1. The CDR3 runs to 13 residues. The ends lost 6 bases at V and 7 bases at J; junction bases unmatched: 6. CDR1 and CDR2 from the germline V gene are MNHEY and SMNVEV (reference sequence).

This chain connects TRBV6-1 to TRBJ1-5; D call uncertain. V shed 2 bases and J shed 2 bases, with 13 bases lying between them. This CDR3 comprises 16 residues. Germline values: CDR1 MNHNS, CDR2 SASEGT. CDR3 in DNA: TGTGCCAGCAGTGAATTATGGGTCGGGGGCAATCAGCCCCAGCATTTT. Its protein is CASSELWVGGNQPQHF.

V and J are TRBV28 and TRBJ2-7, with D perhaps matching TRBD2 (5 bases). Germline V gene lookup returns CDR1 MDHEN and CDR2 SYDVKM. Trimming removed 6 bases from V and 0 bases from J, with 18 bases in between. This CDR3 region has 16 residues. This chain's CDR3 is CASSHPVSLASYEQYF. DNA for the CDR3: TGTGCCAGCAGCCACCCGGTCAGTCTAGCCTCCTACGAGCAGTACTTC.

This clone was counted a single time. The chain carries TRBV4-3 and TRBJ2-1; 9 positions agree with TRBD2. Trimming took 0 bases from V and 5 from J; bases not matched to a gene: 8. This CDR3 is 17 amino acids long. The germline V gene encodes CDR1 LGHNA and CDR2 YSLEER. CDR3 DNA sequence: TGCGCCAGCAGCCAAGATTACAGCGGGGGGCCGAACAATGAGCAGTTCTTC. This sequence encodes CASSQDYSGGPNNEQFF.

The rearrangement uses TRBV9 and TRBJ2-1; 10 positions match TRBD1. This CDR3 has 17 residues. J was trimmed by 8 bases and V by 0 bases; bases with no gene match: 11. CDR1 is SGDLS and CDR2 is YYNGEE in the germline V gene. The DNA for the CDR3 is TGTGCCAGCAGCGTAGGAGACAGGGGGCTCTTCTTGGATGAGCAGTTCTTC. Its translation: CASSVGDRGLFLDEQFF.

The chain employs TRBV19 and TRBJ2-5; TRBD2 is a possible D gene (7 bases). Deletions cut 7 bases from V and 5 bases from J, with 17 bases between. In germline, CDR1 is LNHDA, CDR2 SQIVND (reference sequence). CDR3 length: 14 residues. CDR3 protein: CASMGGREKETQYF. CDR3 DNA sequence: TGTGCCAGTATGGGGGGGCGGGAGAAGGAGACCCAGTACTTC.

The chain couples TRBV6-1 to TRBJ2-7; tentative D call: TRBD2 (6 bases). The germline gives CDR1 MNHNS, CDR2 SASEGT. The CDR3 spans 14 residues. V was pared by 4 bases and J by 4 bases, with 14 bases between. The CDR3 loop reads CASSARGGAYEQYF. CDR3 DNA: TGTGCCAGCAGTGCCCGTGGAGGGGCTTACGAGCAGTACTTC.

This clone appeared once. V and J are TRBV4-1 and TRBJ2-7; D remains unclear. Germline values: CDR1 MGHRA, CDR2 YSYEKL. Trimming cost V 2 bases and J 0 bases, with 8 bases left between them. This CDR3 has 14 amino acids. CDR3 loop: CASSQQISSYEQYV. The CDR3, as DNA: TGCGCCAGCAGCCAACAGATTAGCTCCTACGAGCAGTACGTC.

The table lists this clone with a count of one. This chain's CDR3 is CASSQEPGLKNTEAFF. In DNA, the CDR3 is TGCGCCAGCAGCCAAGAACCGGGACTCAAGAACACTGAAGCTTTCTTT. The chain carries TRBV4-1 and TRBJ1-1; D perhaps matches TRBD1 (5 bases). Per germline, CDR1 MGHRA and CDR2 YSYEKL. The ends were cut back, 0 bases at V and 1 base at J, with 12 bases in the middle. The CDR3 is 16 amino acids.

The chain links TRBV21-1 to TRBJ2-7; TRBD2 is taken as the D call from the table, unchecked against the DNA. TRBV21-1 is a known pseudogene. The length of the CDR3 is 19 residues. The CDR3 DNA sequence: TGTGCCAGCAGCAAAAGTACCGGGACTAGCGGGAGGGCACCCTACGAGCAGTACTTC. It specifies CASSKSTGTSGRAPYEQYF.

V usage is TRBV7-9 and J usage is TRBJ2-6, with D tentatively TRBD1 (6 bases). The CDR3 loop spans 19 amino acids. V dropped 5 bases and J dropped 1 base, with 21 bases sitting between them. CDR1 SEHNR and CDR2 FQNEAQ come from the germline V gene (reference sequence). The chain's CDR3 is CASSKARDMGISGANVLTF. The CDR3 DNA reads TGTGCCAGCAGCAAAGCCAGGGACATGGGTATTTCTGGGGCCAACGTCCTGACTTTC. Full variable domain (outside the CDR3, taken from reference TRBV7-9 and TRBJ2-6): DTGVSQNPRHKITKRGQNVTFRCDPISEHNRLYWYRQTLGQGPEFLTYFQNEAQLEKSRLLSDRFSAERPKGSFSTLEIQRTEQGDSAMYLCASSKARDMGISGANVLTFGAGSRLTVL.

The J gene is TRBJ1-1, the V gene TRBV28; D is ambiguous. Germline lookup yields CDR1 MDHEN and CDR2 SYDVKM. This CDR3 comprises 13 residues. V lost 1 base, J lost 1 base, and 4 bases lay in between. This CDR3 reads CASSLSGNTEAFF. DNA for the CDR3: TGTGCCAGCAGTTTATCAGGGAACACTGAAGCTTTCTTT.

The chain joins TRBV10-1 to TRBJ1-1; possibly TRBD1 for D (6 bases). In germline, CDR1 is WNHNN, CDR2 SYGVQD (reference sequence). Trimming took 3 bases from V and 7 from J, leaving 15 bases between them. The length of the CDR3 is 14 residues. The CDR3 DNA sequence: TGCGCCAGCAGTGACCCAATCGGGGACAATGAAGCTTTCTTT. Translated: CASSDPIGDNEAFF.

The V gene is TRBV6-5, the J gene TRBJ2-3; D is perhaps TRBD1 (6 bases). Between the trimmed V and J ends, which lost 5 bases and 1 base, there was a span of 10 bases. Germline CDR1 and CDR2: MNHEY and SVGAGI. The CDR3 loop spans 14 amino acids. The CDR3 region has the DNA TGTGCCAGCAGTCAGTGGACAGGCACAGATACGCAGTATTTT. It codes for CASSQWTGTDTQYF.

The chain employs TRBV4-3 and TRBJ1-2; a weak D match, TRBD1 (5 bases). The CDR3 has 15 residues. Germline lookup yields CDR1 LGHNA and CDR2 YSLEER. Trimming left V 0 bases short and J 2 bases short, with 10 bases between. CDR3 in amino acids: CASSQDRRGNYGYTF. The CDR3 DNA is TGCGCCAGCAGCCAAGATCGGCGGGGCAACTATGGCTACACCTTC.

The rearrangement links TRBV6-1 to TRBJ2-1; perhaps TRBD1 as D (6 bases). Trimming shortened V by 1 base and J by 8 bases, and 15 bases separated the two germline ends. The length of the CDR3 is 15 residues. CDR1 and CDR2 (germline): MNHNS, SASEGT. As DNA, the CDR3 is TGTGCCAGCAGTGAAGTACAGGGACCCAGCGATGAGCAGTTCTTC. As protein: CASSEVQGPSDEQFF.

This chain joins TRBV7-9 and TRBJ2-2; D is perhaps TRBD1 (5 bases). With 5 bases removed from V and 3 bases from J, the gap between germline ends came to 10 bases. The germline V gene has CDR1 SEHNR and CDR2 FQNEAQ (reference sequence). This CDR3 contains 14 residues. The CDR3 region has the DNA TGTGCCAGCAGCAGTGACAGCTACACCGGGGAGCTGTTTTTT. Translated, it gives CASSSDSYTGELFF.

The rearrangement joins TRBV28 to TRBJ2-1; 10 bases fit TRBD2. Germline CDR1 is MDHEN and CDR2 is SYDVKM. The V gene end was trimmed by 5 bases and the J gene end by 0 bases; junction bases not matched to a gene: 7. The CDR3 extends over 17 amino acids. CDR3 DNA: TGTGCCAGCAGTCCAGGGACTAGCGAGAGCTCCTACAATGAGCAGTTCTTC. Residues: CASSPGTSESSYNEQFF.